This TCR beta chain was identified during a study of T cell responses to AZD1222 COVID-19 vaccine. Points from the study as a whole: Sampled repertoires all dated from after the peak T cell response. Of the AZD1222 recipients, only five to seven were seropositive at baseline. Unmutated variant regions reportedly attract nearly half of all spike-specific TCRs. White British donors predominated, females outnumbered males, and clonal diversity was possibly underestimated.

Turning to this clone: Its antigen is not identified.

The CDR3 covers 14 residues. Trimming pared 2 bases from V and 9 bases from J, leaving 15 bases between. From germline, CDR1 is SGHRS and CDR2 YFSETQ. Repertoires were generated with immunoSEQ multiplex PCR, while TCRdb's copy carries only in-frame clones and drops some. The sample lists around 180,000 clones; over 80% were seen once. The source is an adult in good health. J is TRBJ1-5 and V is TRBV5-1, with no clear D. The input for sequencing was peripheral blood, taken on day 0 of AZD1222 vaccination. This CDR3 is CASSFSGEEVPQHF. The CDR3, as DNA: TGCGCCAGCAGCTTTAGTGGGGAGGAGGTGCCCCAGCATTTT.